What follows are 13 T cell receptor beta chains derived from one specimen sequenced in a study of memory CD4+ T cells and cytomegalovirus serostatus. This table comes from immunoSEQ multiplex PCR, and its TCRdb copy is limited to in-frame clones, with some not included. The sample carries over 55,000 clones, approximately 79% recorded once. The sort gate was single viable CD3+CD4+CD8-CD45RO+ cells for memory CD4+ T cells. The sequencing sample was made of memory CD4+ T cells from blood. These receptor sequences come from an adult in good health and CMV-seronegative.

There are a few counts of this clone. The chain is built from TRBV27 and TRBJ1-1, with D possibly matching TRBD1 (5 bases). Germline loops: CDR1 MNHEY, CDR2 SMNVEV (reference sequence). CDR3 length: 16 amino acids. V shed 5 bases and J shed 5 bases, with 21 bases lying between them. CDR3 nucleotide sequence: TGTGCCAGCAGTCTCAACCCACTAGGGGCAGGAACTGAAGCTTTCTTT. It yields the protein CASSLNPLGAGTEAFF.

The chain links TRBV18 to TRBJ2-7; D uncertain. The ends were cut back, 0 bases at V and 3 bases at J, with 6 bases in the middle. The CDR3 extends over 13 amino acids. Germline-derived CDR1 and CDR2 are KGHSH and LQKENI. The CDR3 sequence is CASSPPQVYEQYF. For the CDR3, the DNA is TGTGCCAGCTCACCACCCCAGGTCTACGAGCAGTACTTC.

The rearrangement links TRBV28 to TRBJ2-2, with TRBD1 as a possible D gene (6 bases). CDR1 MDHEN and CDR2 SYDVKM come from the germline V gene. Trimming stripped 10 bases from V and 1 base from J, with 7 bases between. CDR3 length: 12 residues. The CDR3 DNA reads as TGTGCCACCAGGGGGAACACCGGGGAGCTGTTTTTT. Amino acid sequence: CATRGNTGELFF.

Only one count was recorded for this clone. The chain uses TRBV2 and TRBJ1-4; 9 nucleotides line up with TRBD1. The CDR3 has 15 residues. V gave up 7 bases and J gave up 5 bases; unmatched junction bases: 8. Per the germline V gene, CDR1 is SNHLY and CDR2 is FYNNEI. The chain's CDR3 is CASTPRTGGNEKLFF. As DNA, the CDR3 is TGTGCCAGCACCCCGCGAACAGGGGGCAATGAAAAACTGTTTTTT.

The chain recombines TRBV19 with TRBJ1-2, with 12 bases aligning to TRBD1. With V trimmed by 5 bases and J by 4 bases, 5 bases remained unmatched. Germline V gives CDR1 LNHDA, CDR2 SQIVND (reference sequence). CDR3 length: 15 residues. CDR3 DNA sequence: TGTGCCAGTAGTGCGCCGGGACAGGGGGCCTATGGCTACACCTTC. It yields the protein CASSAPGQGAYGYTF.

The CDR3 protein is CASSIISQETQYF. The CDR3 nucleotides are TGTGCCAGTAGCATCATATCTCAAGAGACCCAGTACTTC. The chain is built from TRBV19 and TRBJ2-5, with unresolved D. Trimming cost V 6 bases and J 2 bases, with 10 bases left between them. The CDR3 totals 13 residues. Germline loops: CDR1 LNHDA, CDR2 SQIVND (reference sequence).

This clone showed up just once. The CDR3 loop is CASSADRGTGELFF. CDR3 nucleotide sequence: TGTGCCAGCAGTGCGGACAGGGGAACCGGGGAGCTGTTTTTT. This chain joins TRBV2 and TRBJ2-2; 9 bases match TRBD1. This CDR3 is 14 amino acids long. J gave up 5 bases and V 4 bases, and 2 bases lay outside the gene matches. Germline V lookup: CDR1 SNHLY, CDR2 FYNNEI.

CDR3 bases: TGTGCCAGTAAAAGACAGGGTGGAAACGAGCAGTACTTC. Translation: CASKRQGGNEQYF. The V and J genes are TRBV19 and TRBJ2-7; 7 nucleotides align to TRBD1. The CDR3 is made up of 13 amino acids. Trimming took 7 bases from V and 5 from J; bases not matched to a gene: 8. Germline CDR1 and CDR2: LNHDA and SQIVND (reference sequence).

CDR3 amino acids: CASSESGGPVDEQYF. The DNA for the CDR3 is TGTGCCAGCAGTGAATCCGGGGGCCCGGTGGACGAGCAGTACTTC. The rearrangement links TRBV25-1 to TRBJ2-7; D may match TRBD1 or TRBD2 (6 bases each). Germline CDR1 and CDR2: MGHDK and SYGVNS. Trimming stripped 1 base from V and 5 bases from J, with 15 bases between. There are 15 residues in the CDR3.

This clone was found a few times. The CDR3 region is CASSRGGGPSYNEQFF. CDR3 DNA: TGTGCCAGCAGTCGTGGCGGAGGGCCCTCCTACAATGAGCAGTTCTTC. The chain links TRBV6-6 to TRBJ2-1, with TRBD2 as a possible D gene (6 bases). Trimming stripped 5 bases from V and 0 bases from J, with 14 bases between. The CDR3 is 16 amino acids. The germline CDR1 and CDR2 sequences are MNHNY and SVGAGI (reference sequence).

The chain is built from TRBV7-2 and TRBJ2-3, with 7 bases fitting TRBD2. The CDR3 runs 12 residues. The V gene's germline CDR1 is SGHTA and CDR2 FQGNSA. With 8 bases clipped from V and 2 bases from J, the junction kept 1 base outside the gene matches. The CDR3 loop is CASRGDTDTQYF. The CDR3 DNA is TGTGCCAGCCGGGGGGACACAGATACGCAGTATTTT.

V usage is TRBV2 and J usage is TRBJ1-6; TRBD1 agrees at 7 bases. The length of the CDR3 is 15 residues. The V and J ends lost 4 bases and 9 bases, in that order; junction bases with no gene match: 9. Germline V CDR1 and CDR2: SNHLY, FYNNEI. The CDR3 sequence: CASSVEGAQGSPLHF. The CDR3 DNA sequence: TGTGCCAGCAGTGTGGAGGGGGCCCAGGGTTCACCCCTCCACTTT. Complete variable domain (other parts from reference TRBV2 and TRBJ1-6): EPEVTQTPSHQVTQMGQEVILRCVPISNHLYFYWYRQILGQKVEFLVSFYNNEISEKSEIFDDQFSVERPDGSNFTLKIRSTKLEDSAMYFCASSVEGAQGSPLHFGNGTRLTVT.

The sample holds a few counts of this clone. The rearrangement links TRBV27 to TRBJ2-3; 8 nucleotides line up with TRBD2. CDR1 is MNHEY and CDR2 is SMNVEV in the germline V gene (reference sequence). The CDR3 loop spans 16 amino acids. The ends lost 0 bases at V and 6 bases at J; junction bases unmatched: 8. The CDR3 nucleotides read TGTGCCAGCAGTTTATCCCAACGGGAGGGCCAGGATACGCAGTATTTT. Translated, it gives CASSLSQREGQDTQYF.